The present TCR beta chain was sequenced within a study of cytomegalovirus exposure and HLA in healthy donors. At the level of the study: The roughly 130 validation repertoires, a later analysis reported, used the same platform as the 700 or so repertoires from the first cohort. Study results and caveats: The authors confirmed in vitro that a few CMV-associated chains were specific for CMV antigens. One later analysis, an examination of the 100 to 150 validation repertoires, found that first-cohort TCR clusters tended to co-occur in them.

Unmatched junction bases numbered 4, after V lost 6 bases and J lost 6 bases. The CDR3 has 12 residues. The germline gives CDR1 KGHSH, CDR2 LQKENI. About this clone itself: Its cognate antigen is unknown.

Sequenced by immunoSEQ multiplex PCR; TCRdb stores in-frame clones only, minus some. The data contain about 120,000 clones, roughly 88% of them singletons. The chain links TRBV18 to TRBJ2-7; TRBD2 aligns across 8 bases. The sequence derives from a young woman in good health and CMV-seropositive. The specimen was PBMCs. The CDR3 region is CASSLGGGEQYF. The CDR3 region has the DNA TGTGCCAGCTCGCTCGGGGGGGGCGAGCAGTACTTC. The complete variable domain, with remaining parts taken from reference TRBV18 and TRBJ2-7, reads NAGVMQNPRHLVRRRGQEARLRCSPMKGHSHVYWYRQLPEEGLKFMVYLQKENIIDESGMPKERFSAEFPKEGPSILRIQQVVRGDSAAYFCASSLGGGEQYFGPGTRLTVT.